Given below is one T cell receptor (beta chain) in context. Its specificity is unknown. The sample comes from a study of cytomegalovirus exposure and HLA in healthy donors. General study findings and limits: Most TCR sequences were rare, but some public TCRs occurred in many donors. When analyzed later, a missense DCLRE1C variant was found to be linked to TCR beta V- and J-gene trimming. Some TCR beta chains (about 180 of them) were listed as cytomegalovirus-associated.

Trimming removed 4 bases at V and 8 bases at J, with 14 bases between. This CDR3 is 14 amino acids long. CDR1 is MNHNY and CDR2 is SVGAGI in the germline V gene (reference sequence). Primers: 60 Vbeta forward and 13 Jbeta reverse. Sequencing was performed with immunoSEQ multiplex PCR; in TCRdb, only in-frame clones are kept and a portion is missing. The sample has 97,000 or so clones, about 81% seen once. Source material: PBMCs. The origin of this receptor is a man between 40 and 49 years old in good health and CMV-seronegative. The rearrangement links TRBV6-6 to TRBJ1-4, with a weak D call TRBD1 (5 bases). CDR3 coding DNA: TGTGCCAGCAGTTTGGGGAGGGGAGGAGAAAAACTGTTTTTT. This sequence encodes CASSLGRGGEKLFF.